These T cell receptor beta chains were read from a single sample in a study of T cell responses to AZD1222 COVID-19 vaccine. Sequenced by immunoSEQ multiplex PCR; TCRdb stores in-frame clones only, minus some. The table lists 250,000 to 300,000 clones, 85% to 95% of them singletons, with 0.55% in the top ten. The sample was peripheral blood, taken 28 days after the second AZD1222 dose. The receptors originated from an adult who received the AZD1222 COVID-19 vaccine. Both conserved end residues are part of each CDR3. Each record gives: clone size, D gene, J gene, V gene, CDR3 protein, CDR3 DNA. A D gene is named only where the DNA matches it firmly. Some rows mark clone size as missing; the rest say once, few, many or name a class of expanded clone.

size: .; D: TRBD2; J: TRBJ2-5; V: TRBV6-2/TRBV6-3; CDR3: CASSYPSGRRETQYF; DNA: TGTGCCAGCAGTTACCCTAGCGGGAGAAGGGAGACCCAGTACTTC
size: .; D: .; J: TRBJ1-6; V: TRBV5-1; CDR3: CASSLAGGRNSPLHF; DNA: TGCGCCAGCAGCTTGGCCGGGGGGCGGAATTCACCCCTCCACTTT
size: .; D: .; J: TRBJ1-2; V: TRBV9; CDR3: CASSEMGRYGYTF; DNA: TGTGCCAGCAGCGAGATGGGGAGATATGGCTACACCTTC
size: .; D: TRBD2; J: TRBJ2-2; V: TRBV24-1; CDR3: CATSVASGSYTGELFF; DNA: TGTGCCACCAGTGTCGCTAGCGGGAGTTACACCGGGGAGCTGTTTTTT
size: .; D: .; J: TRBJ1-1; V: TRBV5-1; CDR3: CASSWTSNTEAFF; DNA: TGCGCCAGCAGCTGGACCTCGAACACTGAAGCTTTCTTT
size: .; D: .; J: TRBJ2-7; V: TRBV2; CDR3: CASRPRGDEQYF; DNA: TGTGCCAGCCGACCTAGGGGTGACGAGCAGTACTTC
size: .; D: .; J: TRBJ2-7; V: TRBV13; CDR3: CASSLGFTPEQYF; DNA: TGTGCCAGCAGCTTAGGGTTCACTCCCGAGCAGTACTTC
size: .; D: .; J: TRBJ2-7; V: TRBV28; CDR3: CASTQGSYEQYF; DNA: TGTGCCAGCACCCAGGGCTCCTACGAGCAGTACTTC
size: .; D: .; J: TRBJ2-2; V: TRBV2; CDR3: CASRAQDGELFF; DNA: TGTGCCAGCAGGGCACAAGACGGGGAGCTGTTTTTT
size: .; D: .; J: TRBJ1-2; V: TRBV29-1; CDR3: CSVEVGYTF; DNA: TGCAGCGTTGAAGTGGGCTACACCTTC
size: .; D: TRBD1; J: TRBJ2-7; V: TRBV11-2; CDR3: CASSLPGTVTEQYF; DNA: TGTGCCAGCAGCTTACCAGGGACAGTTACCGAGCAGTACTTC
size: .; D: TRBD2; J: TRBJ2-3; V: TRBV19; CDR3: CASTSGDTQYF; DNA: TGTGCCAGTACTAGCGGAGATACGCAGTATTTT
size: .; D: .; J: TRBJ1-5; V: TRBV20-1; CDR3: CSASTGGNSNQPQHF; DNA: TGCAGTGCTAGTACTGGGGGGAATAGCAATCAGCCCCAGCATTTT
size: .; D: .; J: TRBJ1-4; V: TRBV19; CDR3: CASSTGLLPMGNEKLFF; DNA: TGTGCCAGTAGTACGGGTCTTTTGCCCATGGGTAATGAAAAACTGTTTTTT
size: .; D: .; J: TRBJ2-2; V: TRBV5-1; CDR3: CASSLGDPTGELFF; DNA: TGCGCCAGCAGCTTGGGGGACCCCACCGGGGAGCTGTTTTTT
size: once; D: .; J: TRBJ1-4; V: TRBV10-1; CDR3: CARDRAEEKLFF; DNA: TGCGCCAGGGATCGGGCGGAGGAAAAACTGTTTTTT
size: .; D: TRBD1; J: TRBJ1-2; V: TRBV12-3/TRBV12-4; CDR3: CASSGRDRPGYTF; DNA: TGTGCCAGCAGTGGCCGGGACAGGCCTGGCTACACCTTC
size: few; D: TRBD1; J: TRBJ1-2; V: TRBV7-6; CDR3: CASSLEGTAGLGGYTF; DNA: TGTGCCAGCAGCTTAGAAGGGACAGCGGGTCTTGGTGGCTACACCTTC
size: .; D: .; J: TRBJ2-1; V: TRBV11-3; CDR3: CASSLNWPNEQFF; DNA: TGTGCCAGCAGCTTAAACTGGCCGAATGAGCAGTTCTTC
size: .; D: .; J: TRBJ2-3; V: TRBV10-1; CDR3: CASSGGPTDTQYF; DNA: TGCGCCAGCAGCGGGGGGCCCACAGATACGCAGTATTTT
size: .; D: TRBD1; J: TRBJ2-6; V: TRBV2; CDR3: CASSERTGALSGANVLTF; DNA: TGTGCCAGCAGTGAACGGACAGGGGCTCTCTCTGGGGCCAACGTCCTGACTTTC
size: once; D: TRBD1; J: TRBJ1-5; V: TRBV6-5; CDR3: CASSLDRGPNQPQHF; DNA: TGTGCCAGCAGTTTAGACAGGGGCCCCAATCAGCCCCAGCATTTT
size: .; D: TRBD2; J: TRBJ2-1; V: TRBV3-1/TRBV3-2; CDR3: CASSHLTISGSAYNEQFF; DNA: TGTGCCAGCAGCCATCTCACAATTAGCGGGAGCGCATACAATGAGCAGTTCTTC
size: .; D: TRBD1; J: TRBJ1-1; V: TRBV6-5; CDR3: CASSYSTQGLNTEAFF; DNA: TGTGCCAGCAGTTACTCGACACAGGGGCTTAACACTGAAGCTTTCTTT
size: .; D: TRBD2; J: TRBJ2-1; V: TRBV5-1; CDR3: CASSLISGTSYNEQFF; DNA: TGCGCCAGCAGCTTAATAAGCGGGACCTCCTACAATGAGCAGTTCTTC
size: once; D: .; J: TRBJ1-2; V: TRBV7-2; CDR3: CASSLEGGYGYTF; DNA: TGTGCCAGCAGCTTAGAAGGGGGCTATGGCTACACCTTC
size: .; D: TRBD1; J: TRBJ1-5; V: TRBV27; CDR3: CASSLQGDGQPQHF; DNA: TGTGCCAGCAGCTTACAGGGGGACGGTCAGCCCCAGCATTTT
size: once; D: .; J: TRBJ1-1; V: TRBV28; CDR3: CASSLFSMNTEAFF; DNA: TGTGCCAGCAGTTTATTCAGTATGAACACTGAAGCTTTCTTT
size: once; D: .; J: TRBJ2-3; V: TRBV5-4; CDR3: CASSPPRKGLGTDTQYF; DNA: TGTGCCAGCAGTCCACCCAGGAAGGGCCTCGGGACAGATACGCAGTATTTT
size: .; D: TRBD2; J: TRBJ2-7; V: TRBV6-5; CDR3: CASSWLADSSYEQYF; DNA: TGTGCCAGCAGTTGGCTAGCGGATAGCTCCTACGAGCAGTACTTC
size: .; D: .; J: TRBJ2-7; V: TRBV5-4; CDR3: CASSYEVGEQYF; DNA: TGTGCCAGCAGCTACGAAGTAGGCGAGCAGTACTTC
size: .; D: TRBD1; J: TRBJ1-2; V: TRBV12-3/TRBV12-4; CDR3: CASSPGQGSGYTF; DNA: TGTGCCAGCAGTCCGGGACAGGGGAGTGGCTACACCTTC
size: .; D: .; J: TRBJ1-2; V: TRBV24-1; CDR3: CATSEKGGYGYTF; DNA: TGTGCCACCAGTGAAAAGGGCGGCTATGGCTACACCTTC
size: .; D: .; J: TRBJ1-2; V: TRBV28; CDR3: CASSLRRTLEEGYTF; DNA: TGTGCCAGCAGTTTAAGGAGGACCCTGGAAGAGGGCTACACCTTC
size: .; D: .; J: TRBJ2-2; V: TRBV28; CDR3: CASGWAGSSGELFF; DNA: TGTGCCAGCGGCTGGGCGGGGTCTTCTGGGGAGCTGTTTTTT
size: once; D: .; J: TRBJ2-7; V: TRBV5-4; CDR3: CASSLDGGTYEQYF; DNA: TGTGCCAGCAGCTTGGATGGGGGCACCTACGAGCAGTACTTC
size: .; D: .; J: TRBJ1-4; V: TRBV7-2; CDR3: CASSLGTNEKLFF; DNA: TGTGCCAGCAGCTTAGGAACTAATGAAAAACTGTTTTTT
size: .; D: .; J: TRBJ2-1; V: TRBV5-1; CDR3: CASSSAPHSYNEQFF; DNA: TGCGCCAGCAGCTCCGCCCCACACTCCTACAATGAGCAGTTCTTC
size: .; D: TRBD2; J: TRBJ2-5; V: TRBV5-6; CDR3: CASSRGLAGEETQYF; DNA: TGTGCCAGCAGCCGCGGACTAGCGGGTGAAGAGACCCAGTACTTC
size: .; D: TRBD1; J: TRBJ1-2; V: TRBV4-3; CDR3: CASSQVRGGFGYTF; DNA: TGCGCCAGCAGCCAAGTCAGGGGGGGGTTTGGCTACACCTTC
size: .; D: TRBD2; J: TRBJ2-1; V: TRBV28; CDR3: CASSLRWEGSYNEQFF; DNA: TGTGCCAGCAGTTTAAGGTGGGAGGGGTCCTACAATGAGCAGTTCTTC
size: .; D: TRBD1; J: TRBJ1-1; V: TRBV28; CDR3: CASRGDRSNTEAFF; DNA: TGTGCCAGCAGGGGGGACAGGTCGAACACTGAAGCTTTCTTT
size: .; D: .; J: TRBJ1-1; V: TRBV9; CDR3: CASSVKGWGTEAFF; DNA: TGTGCCAGCAGCGTAAAGGGTTGGGGCACTGAAGCTTTCTTT
size: .; D: .; J: TRBJ2-7; V: TRBV5-1; CDR3: CASSFQGQHYEQYF; DNA: TGCGCCAGCAGCTTCCAAGGACAGCACTACGAGCAGTACTTC
size: .; D: .; J: TRBJ1-3; V: TRBV20-1; CDR3: CSASEGGYGNTIYF; DNA: TGCAGTGCTAGTGAGGGGGGGTATGGAAACACCATATATTTT
size: .; D: TRBD2; J: TRBJ2-3; V: TRBV7-9; CDR3: CASSPQLAGGGDTQYF; DNA: TGTGCCAGCAGCCCCCAACTAGCGGGAGGAGGAGATACGCAGTATTTT
size: once; D: TRBD1; J: TRBJ1-2; V: TRBV23-1; CDR3: CALQQGAFRGYTF; DNA: TGCGCCTTACAACAGGGGGCCTTTCGTGGCTACACCTTC
size: .; D: .; J: TRBJ2-3; V: TRBV18; CDR3: CASSPSKGADTQYF; DNA: TGTGCCAGCTCACCAAGCAAGGGGGCAGATACGCAGTATTTT
size: .; D: TRBD1; J: TRBJ2-7; V: TRBV14; CDR3: CASSQDRDRGYEQYF; DNA: TGTGCCAGCAGCCAAGATCGGGACAGGGGGTACGAGCAGTACTTC
size: .; D: TRBD2; J: TRBJ2-7; V: TRBV5-6; CDR3: CASSAATSGGTYEQYF; DNA: TGTGCCAGCAGCGCCGCTACTAGCGGGGGGACCTACGAGCAGTACTTC
size: .; D: TRBD2; J: TRBJ2-1; V: TRBV30; CDR3: CAWYSGLAGYNEQFF; DNA: TGTGCCTGGTACTCTGGGCTAGCGGGGTACAATGAGCAGTTCTTC
size: once; D: .; J: TRBJ1-1; V: TRBV6-5; CDR3: CASSYLTDGGAFF; DNA: TGTGCCAGCAGTTATCTGACCGACGGAGGAGCTTTCTTT
size: once; D: .; J: TRBJ2-1; V: TRBV24-1; CDR3: CATSEELVNEQFF; DNA: TGTGCCACCAGTGAGGAATTGGTCAATGAGCAGTTCTTC
size: .; D: .; J: TRBJ1-3; V: TRBV5-5; CDR3: CASSLESGTRGNTIYF; DNA: TGTGCCAGCAGCTTGGAGTCAGGGACGAGAGGAAACACCATATATTTT